The table lists the clone carrying this T cell receptor beta chain with a few counts. Its antigen is currently unknown. Sorting selected naive CD8 T cells with a CD8+CD4-CCR7+CD45RA+ phenotype. Germline CDR1 is LGHDT and CDR2 is YNNKEL (reference sequence). CDR3 length: 17 amino acids. The germline V and J ends were trimmed by 0 bases and 4 bases, with 18 bases remaining between them. This record comes from a study of molecular identifiers for immune sequencing clone quantification. Study context: Across replicate runs, RNA obtained from about 19,000 or 110,000 naive CD8 cells was divided into five, with four undergoing sequencing. Study-wide results and limits: Beyond 20 RNA copies, clones held over 97% of effector molecules, compared with under 1% in naive cells.

From the PCR reads, TCRdb called clonotypes with MiXCR, one entry per CDR3 protein. The repertoire holds around 480,000 distinct CDR3 sequences, with around 23% as singletons. Sequencing input: naive CD8+ T cells from blood, with Jurkat cell RNA spiked in. Stated subset: FACS-sorted CD8+CD4-CCR7+CD45RA+ naive T cells. The chain employs TRBV3-1 and TRBJ2-5; D uncertain. The sequence was collected from a human donor in good health. Some libraries in this study had Jurkat cell RNA spiked in. The CDR3 reads CASSQDEGLYLLETQYF. As DNA, the CDR3 is TGTGCCAGCAGCCAAGATGAAGGCCTATACCTGCTAGAGACCCAGTACTTC.